This is a list of T cell receptor beta chains from one sample in a study of blood T cell repertoires in COVID-19. Profiled with immunoSEQ multiplex PCR; TCRdb holds only in-frame clones, not every one. The table includes 65,000 or so clones, roughly 71% detected once. Sequenced sample: peripheral blood. The receptor set was obtained from a woman aged 50 to 65 with active or convalescent COVID-19. The CDR3 runs from the conserved cysteine through the conserved F or W. The D gene is left open where the match is weak. Some rows mark clone size as missing; the rest say once, few, many or name a class of expanded clone.

abundance,len,d_gene,v_gene,j_gene,CDR3aa,CDR3nt
-,15,TRBD1,TRBV29-1,TRBJ2-7,CSVGDRTGARYEQYF,TGCAGCGTTGGGGATAGGACAGGGGCCCGATACGAGCAGTACTTC
-,15,-,TRBV6-5,TRBJ1-2,CASSRISVANYGYTF,TGTGCCAGCAGTCGAATCTCAGTGGCCAACTATGGCTACACCTTC
-,15,-,TRBV4-2,TRBJ1-6,CASSQDAGNNSPLHF,TGTGCCAGCAGCCAAGATGCCGGGAATAATTCACCCCTCCACTTT
-,15,TRBD2,TRBV7-9,TRBJ2-7,CASSSKRGVLYEQYF,TGTGCCAGCAGCTCCAAGCGGGGGGTTCTCTACGAGCAGTACTTC
once,14,-,TRBV3-1/TRBV3-2,TRBJ2-7,CASSLQVSSYEQYF,TGTGCCAGCAGCCTGCAGGTAAGCTCCTACGAGCAGTACTTC
few,13,-,TRBV15,TRBJ2-5,CATSEGWRETQYF,TGTGCCACCAGCGAAGGGTGGAGGGAGACCCAGTACTTC
once,15,-,TRBV4-2,TRBJ2-1,CASSDGRGGGNEQFF,TGTGCCAGCAGCGACGGGCGGGGAGGCGGCAATGAGCAGTTCTTC
-,13,-,TRBV19,TRBJ1-2,CASSQTPSYGYTF,TGTGCCAGTAGTCAGACACCCTCCTATGGCTACACCTTC
many,14,TRBD1,TRBV10-3,TRBJ1-1,CATDRGGRDTEAFF,TGTGCCACCGACAGGGGAGGCCGGGACACTGAAGCTTTCTTT
few,15,-,TRBV6-5,TRBJ1-3,CASEAGGANGNTIYF,TGTGCCAGCGAGGCCGGGGGGGCCAATGGAAACACCATATATTTT
-,13,TRBD1,TRBV24-1,TRBJ1-1,CATSPGQGKRAFF,TGTGCCACCAGTCCGGGACAGGGGAAAAGAGCTTTCTTT
medium-sized,13,-,TRBV30,TRBJ1-5,CAWSPGLNQPQHF,TGTGCCTGGAGCCCCGGACTAAATCAGCCCCAGCATTTT
once,15,TRBD1,TRBV24-1,TRBJ2-1,CATSHRDRVSNEQFF,TGTGCCACCAGCCACCGGGACAGGGTAAGCAATGAGCAGTTCTTC
-,15,TRBD1,TRBV5-1,TRBJ2-7,CASSWIPGQGNEQYF,TGCGCCAGCAGCTGGATTCCGGGACAGGGGAACGAGCAGTACTTC
-,16,TRBD1,TRBV5-1,TRBJ1-2,CASSLDTGTGVVGYTF,TGCGCCAGCAGCTTGGACACCGGGACAGGGGTGGTCGGCTACACCTTC
few,15,TRBD1,TRBV7-2,TRBJ1-1,CASSARTGLNTEAFF,TGTGCCAGCAGCGCGAGGACAGGGTTGAACACTGAAGCTTTCTTT
-,11,-,TRBV2,TRBJ2-1,CASSTTLQWFF,TGTGCCAGCAGTACGACCCTACAGTGGTTCTTC
few,16,-,TRBV4-2,TRBJ1-2,CASSPVGTGENSGYTF,TGTGCCAGCAGCCCGGTGGGGACGGGGGAAAATTCGGGCTACACCTTC
-,11,-,TRBV19,TRBJ2-1,CASTGGGQLFF,TGTGCCAGTACGGGAGGGGGCCAATTGTTCTTC
few,14,-,TRBV10-3,TRBJ2-7,CAISETQATYEQYF,TGTGCCATCAGTGAGACACAAGCGACCTACGAGCAGTACTTC
-,16,TRBD1,TRBV14,TRBJ2-5,CASSHRRRTGGETQYF,TGTGCCAGCAGCCACAGGCGGCGGACAGGGGGAGAGACCCAGTACTTC
-,14,-,TRBV3-1/TRBV3-2,TRBJ1-2,CASSQDTGLRGYTF,TGTGCCAGCAGCCAAGATACGGGACTGAGGGGCTACACCTTC
once,15,-,TRBV19,TRBJ2-4,CASSRATLAKNIQYF,TGTGCCAGTAGTAGGGCCACCTTAGCCAAAAACATTCAGTACTTC
once,18,TRBD2,TRBV11-3,TRBJ2-3,CASSRGLAGVGGTDTQYF,TGTGCCAGCAGCAGGGGACTAGCGGGAGTCGGGGGCACAGATACGCAGTATTTT
-,14,TRBD2,TRBV7-9,TRBJ2-1,CASSPSGGYNEQFF,TGTGCCAGCAGCCCCTCGGGGGGCTACAATGAGCAGTTCTTC
-,17,-,TRBV19,TRBJ2-1,CASSLASGTLSLDEQFF,TGTGCCAGTAGTCTAGCCTCCGGGACTTTGTCCTTAGATGAGCAGTTCTTC
-,14,-,TRBV7-2,TRBJ1-5,CASSLVNRNQPQHF,TGTGCCAGCAGCTTAGTGAACCGGAATCAGCCCCAGCATTTT
-,15,TRBD1,TRBV4-1,TRBJ1-2,CASSPPLGQGGGYTF,TGCGCCAGCAGCCCCCCCCTAGGGCAGGGGGGTGGCTACACCTTC
once,19,TRBD2,TRBV6-6,TRBJ2-1,CASSRQGAGGPIPYNEQFF,TGTGCCAGCAGTCGACAGGGAGCGGGAGGGCCGATTCCGTACAATGAGCAGTTCTTC
-,15,TRBD2,TRBV7-2,TRBJ2-1,CASSVTGLVPNEQFF,TGTGCCAGCAGTGTTACGGGACTAGTCCCCAATGAGCAGTTCTTC
-,14,-,TRBV7-9,TRBJ1-3,CASSLALPGNTIYF,TGTGCCAGCAGCTTAGCCCTTCCGGGAAACACCATATATTTT
once,14,TRBD1,TRBV5-6,TRBJ2-3,CASSRPGTGITQYF,TGTGCCAGCAGCCGTCCCGGGACAGGGATAACGCAGTATTTT
-,14,TRBD1,TRBV5-1,TRBJ1-5,CASSSTGDNQPQHF,TGCGCCAGCAGCTCTACAGGGGACAATCAGCCCCAGCATTTT
many,12,-,TRBV12-3/TRBV12-4,TRBJ1-1,CASMRVNTEAFF,TGTGCCAGCATGCGCGTAAACACTGAAGCTTTCTTT
-,13,TRBD1,TRBV30,TRBJ1-2,CATRGTANYGYTF,TGTGCGACCCGCGGGACAGCTAACTATGGCTACACCTTC
-,22,TRBD2,TRBV19,TRBJ2-1,CASSISRRGGLLAGAVYNEQFF,TGTGCCAGTAGTATTAGTCGCAGGGGGGGGCTATTAGCGGGAGCGGTTTACAATGAGCAGTTCTTC
-,19,-,TRBV11-3,TRBJ2-7,CASSLLRDTSLLFCYEQYF,TGTGCCAGCAGCCTCCTTCGGGATACCTCCCTACTGTTTTGCTACGAGCAGTACTTC
-,15,-,TRBV4-1,TRBJ1-1,CASSQDQGLNTEAFF,TGCGCCAGCAGCCAAGATCAGGGATTGAACACTGAAGCTTTCTTT
-,15,-,TRBV5-4,TRBJ2-2,CASSLTSRYTGELFF,TGTGCCAGCAGCTTGACTAGCCGATACACCGGGGAGCTGTTTTTT
-,17,TRBD2,TRBV7-3,TRBJ2-7,CASSQGLAGALSHEQYF,TGTGCCAGCAGCCAAGGACTAGCGGGAGCGTTATCCCACGAGCAGTACTTC
-,16,TRBD1,TRBV7-9,TRBJ2-5,CASSFRQGSRQETQYF,TGTGCCAGCAGCTTTAGACAGGGTTCGCGACAAGAGACCCAGTACTTC
-,12,-,TRBV24-1,TRBJ1-2,CATSPGKGGYTF,TGTGCCACCAGTCCAGGGAAGGGTGGCTACACCTTC
-,18,TRBD1,TRBV5-4,TRBJ1-2,CASSLGATGGPANYGYTF,TGTGCCAGCAGCTTGGGGGCGACAGGGGGCCCAGCTAACTATGGCTACACCTTC
-,16,-,TRBV18,TRBJ2-3,CASSPLQGPDTDTQYF,TGTGCCAGCTCACCACTCCAGGGCCCTGACACAGATACGCAGTATTTT
once,17,TRBD2,TRBV3-1/TRBV3-2,TRBJ2-2,CASSQAGTSVNTGELFF,TGTGCCAGCAGCCAGGCCGGGACTAGCGTGAACACCGGGGAGCTGTTTTTT
few,16,TRBD1,TRBV18,TRBJ1-2,CASSPRTPQTGLYYTF,TGTGCCAGCTCACCTCGCACCCCCCAGACAGGGCTGTACTACACCTTC
-,15,-,TRBV19,TRBJ1-6,CARKNQGGEGSPLHF,TGTGCCAGAAAAAACCAGGGAGGGGAGGGGTCACCCCTCCACTTT
-,14,TRBD1,TRBV24-1,TRBJ2-1,CATSRTGVGNEQFF,TGTGCCACCAGTCGGACAGGGGTTGGCAATGAGCAGTTCTTC
-,13,TRBD2,TRBV6-5,TRBJ2-7,CASSLQRGSEQYF,TGTGCCAGCAGTTTACAGCGGGGCTCCGAGCAGTACTTC
-,15,-,TRBV7-2,TRBJ2-5,CASSFGFTTQETQYF,TGTGCCAGCAGCTTCGGGTTTACCACTCAAGAGACCCAGTACTTC
-,14,-,TRBV30,TRBJ1-4,CAWSVKGTNEKLFF,TGTGCCTGGAGTGTAAAGGGGACTAATGAAAAACTGTTTTTT
few,12,-,TRBV30,TRBJ1-2,CAWRQGNYGYTF,TGTGCCTGGAGACAGGGTAACTATGGCTACACCTTC
few,16,TRBD1,TRBV6-6,TRBJ2-2,CASSRRQGDDTGELFF,TGTGCCAGCAGTCGACGTCAGGGGGACGACACCGGGGAGCTGTTTTTT
-,14,TRBD1,TRBV6-5,TRBJ1-2,CASSYSRDRDGYTF,TGTGCCAGCAGTTACTCTCGGGACAGGGATGGCTACACCTTC
few,15,-,TRBV7-2,TRBJ1-1,CASSSTTRGGTEAFF,TGTGCCAGCAGCTCTACGACCAGAGGGGGCACTGAAGCTTTCTTT
-,17,TRBD1,TRBV24-1,TRBJ1-2,CATSGRRDRGPKDGYTF,TGTGCCACCAGTGGCCGCCGGGACAGGGGACCCAAGGATGGCTACACCTTC
few,14,-,TRBV18,TRBJ1-3,CASSLTKAGNTIYF,TGTGCCAGCTCACTGACGAAAGCGGGAAACACCATATATTTT